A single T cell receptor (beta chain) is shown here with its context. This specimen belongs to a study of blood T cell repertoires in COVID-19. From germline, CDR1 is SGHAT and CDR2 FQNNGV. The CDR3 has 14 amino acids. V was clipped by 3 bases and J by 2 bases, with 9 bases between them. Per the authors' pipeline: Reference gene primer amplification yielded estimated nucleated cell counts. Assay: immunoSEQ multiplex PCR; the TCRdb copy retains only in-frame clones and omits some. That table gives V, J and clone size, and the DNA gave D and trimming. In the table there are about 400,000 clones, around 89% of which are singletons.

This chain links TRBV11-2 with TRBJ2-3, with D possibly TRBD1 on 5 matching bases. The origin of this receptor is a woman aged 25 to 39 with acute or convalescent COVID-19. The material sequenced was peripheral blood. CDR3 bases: TGTGCCAGCAGCTTTGACAGATACACAGATACGCAGTATTTT. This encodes CASSFDRYTDTQYF. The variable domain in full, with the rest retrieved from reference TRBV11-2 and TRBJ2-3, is EAGVAQSPRYKIIEKRQSVAFWCNPISGHATLYWYQQILGQGPKLLIQFQNNGVVDDSQLPKDRFSAERLKGVDSTLKIQPAKLEDSAVYLCASSFDRYTDTQYFGPGTRLTVL.